The 24 T cell receptor beta chains listed next were all sequenced from one sample in a study of CXCR3-negative and CXCR3-positive naive CD8 T cells. The study, taken as a whole, reports: Naive CXCR3-positive cells had TRB CDR3s more hydrophobic than those of CXCR3-negative naive cells.

These receptors have no identified antigens. In preparing the TRB cDNA libraries, 5' RACE with UMI labels was used. TCRdb re-called the 5' RACE reads and shows each CDR3 protein once, DNA omitted. In total, the table holds over 150,000 distinct CDR3 sequences. The sample was naive CXCR3+ CD8+ T cells from blood. Subset: CD45RO-CCR7+CD27+CD95- naive CD8+ T cells expressing CXCR3 (TNR3+). These receptors originate from a human donor in good health. Some clones in this sample may be carry-over from other donors' samples.

The J gene is TRBJ2-3, the V gene TRBV3-1. Germline-derived CDR1 and CDR2 are LGHDT and YNNKEL (reference sequence). CDR3 length: 15 residues. CDR3 in amino acids: CASSQDRLAADTQYF.

The chain carries TRBV28 and TRBJ2-2; without DNA, the TCRdb call of TRBD1 cannot be checked. The CDR3 contains 16 residues. From germline, CDR1 is MDHEN and CDR2 SYDVKM. This CDR3 is CASSFMVGGGTGELFF.

V and J are TRBV28 and TRBJ2-5; the D call from TCRdb, TRBD1, cannot be confirmed without DNA. The germline gives CDR1 MDHEN, CDR2 SYDVKM. The CDR3 contains 16 residues. CDR3 loop: CASSLWGQGGQETQYF.

This chain uses TRBV5-5 with TRBJ1-2; TCRdb selects TRBD1, and the lack of DNA leaves this call unchecked. This CDR3 contains 14 residues. Germline V gene data show CDR1 as SGHKS and CDR2 as YYEKEE (reference sequence). This CDR3 is CASSLDPGSYGYTF.

The chain carries TRBV27 and TRBJ2-7; the D call from TCRdb, TRBD2, cannot be confirmed without DNA. The germline gives CDR1 MNHEY, CDR2 SMNVEV (reference sequence). The CDR3 sequence is 16 residues long. CDR3 in amino acids: CASSKRLAGGSYEQYF.

The V and J genes are TRBV29-1 and TRBJ2-1. CDR3 length: 14 residues. Looked up from germline, CDR1 is SQVTM and CDR2 is ANQGSEA. CDR3 loop: CSATAPTPYNEQFF.

The chain couples TRBV29-1 to TRBJ2-7. Germline values: CDR1 SQVTM, CDR2 ANQGSEA. CDR3 length equals 13 residues. This chain's CDR3 is CSVVLGDSYEQYF.

The genes are TRBV7-6 and TRBJ2-2; TCRdb's assignment of TRBD2 cannot be checked, as there is no DNA. CDR1 SGHVS and CDR2 FNYEAQ come from the germline V gene. The CDR3 has 16 residues. The CDR3 loop is CASSLGGTTNTGELFF.

The chain links TRBV29-1 to TRBJ1-1. This CDR3 is built from 12 residues. CDR1 and CDR2 from the germline V gene are SQVTM and ANQGSEA. This CDR3 reads CSVEGVETEAFF.

The V and J genes are TRBV27 and TRBJ2-1. Germline V CDR1 and CDR2: MNHEY, SMNVEV (reference sequence). CDR3 length: 11 amino acids. The CDR3 reads CASGFYNEQFF.

The rearrangement links TRBV29-1 to TRBJ2-5; with no DNA, the TCRdb D assignment of TRBD2 cannot be verified. The CDR3 is 14 amino acids. Germline V CDR1 and CDR2: SQVTM, ANQGSEA. CDR3 residues: CSAGTGGLQETQYF.

J is TRBJ2-7 and V is TRBV5-1; TCRdb selects TRBD2, and the lack of DNA leaves this call unchecked. This CDR3 comprises 14 residues. The germline gives CDR1 SGHRS, CDR2 YFSETQ. CDR3: CASSHGLGTYEQYF.

The chain joins TRBV5-1 to TRBJ2-7; the D call of TRBD1 rests on TCRdb alone, since no DNA is present to check it. The V gene's germline CDR1 is SGHRS and CDR2 YFSETQ. CDR3 length: 16 amino acids. The CDR3 spells CASSLEFPGESYEQYF. Combining the CDR3 with reference TRBV5-1 and TRBJ2-7 gives the whole variable domain KAGVTQTPRYLIKTRGQQVTLSCSPISGHRSVSWYQQTPGQGLQFLFEYFSETQRNKGNFPGRFSGRQFSNSRSEMNVSTLELGDSALYLCASSLEFPGESYEQYFGPGTRLTVT.

The rearrangement joins TRBV5-1 to TRBJ2-7; TCRdb designates TRBD1, a call that cannot be tested without DNA. The germline V gene has CDR1 SGHRS and CDR2 YFSETQ. This CDR3 contains 16 residues. CDR3 sequence: CASSPRSGDDSYEQYF.

The chain uses TRBV21-1 and TRBJ2-7; the TRBD2 assignment by TCRdb is unverifiable without DNA. TRBV21-1 is classified as a pseudogene. CDR3 length equals 14 residues. This CDR3 is CASIGLLPPYEQYF.

This sequence joins TRBV28 and TRBJ1-2; TCRdb's D gene call, TRBD1, goes unchecked for lack of DNA. The V gene's germline CDR1 is MDHEN and CDR2 SYDVKM. The CDR3 contains 14 residues. The chain's CDR3 is CASNPGQSFYGYTF.

The chain is built from TRBV9 and TRBJ2-3; TCRdb's D gene call, TRBD2, goes unchecked for lack of DNA. Germline V CDR1 and CDR2: SGDLS, YYNGEE. The CDR3 extends over 17 amino acids. The CDR3 sequence is CASSDPSGGPYTDTQYF. Combining the CDR3 with reference TRBV9 and TRBJ2-3 gives the whole variable domain DSGVTQTPKHLITATGQRVTLRCSPRSGDLSVYWYQQSLDQGLQFLIQYYNGEERAKGNILERFSAQQFPDLHSELNLSSLELGDSALYFCASSDPSGGPYTDTQYFGPGTRLTVL.

CDR3 residues: CASSIAQGRSNQPQHF. The chain joins TRBV19 to TRBJ1-5; no DNA is available, so the TRBD1 call from TCRdb remains unchecked. The CDR3 consists of 16 residues. Germline V CDR1 and CDR2: LNHDA, SQIVND (reference sequence).

The gene calls are TRBV6-6 and TRBJ2-3; TCRdb's D call, TRBD2, is unchecked because there is no DNA. Germline V CDR1 and CDR2: MNHNY, SVGAGI (reference sequence). This CDR3 comprises 14 residues. CDR3 amino acids: CASSLNSGPNTQYF.

The chain is built from TRBV28 and TRBJ2-7; the D call from TCRdb, TRBD2, cannot be confirmed without DNA. Germline assignment: CDR1 MDHEN and CDR2 SYDVKM. CDR3 length: 18 amino acids. CDR3 residues: CASSTLQASGRAAVEQYF.

The rearrangement links TRBV7-8 to TRBJ2-5. Germline-derived CDR1 and CDR2 are SGHVS and FQNEAQ. The CDR3 runs to 13 residues. The CDR3 sequence: CASSQADQETQYF.

The chain combines TRBV29-1 with TRBJ2-3. The CDR3 contains 13 residues. Looked up from germline, CDR1 is SQVTM and CDR2 is ANQGSEA. The CDR3 region is CSVPRLGTDTQYF.

This chain joins TRBV7-9 and TRBJ2-7; TCRdb's D call of TRBD2 is untestable without DNA. From germline, CDR1 is SEHNR and CDR2 FQNEAQ (reference sequence). The CDR3 has 14 residues. CDR3 amino acids: CASGRGAEPREQYF. Full variable domain (rest looked up from reference TRBV7-9 and TRBJ2-7): DTGVSQNPRHKITKRGQNVTFRCDPISEHNRLYWYRQTLGQGPEFLTYFQNEAQLEKSRLLSDRFSAERPKGSFSTLEIQRTEQGDSAMYLCASGRGAEPREQYFGPGTRLTVT.

The chain couples TRBV20-1 to TRBJ1-2. Germline CDR1 is DFQATT and CDR2 is SNEGSKA (reference sequence). CDR3 length: 16 amino acids. This CDR3 reads CSARDLYSTGTSGYTF.